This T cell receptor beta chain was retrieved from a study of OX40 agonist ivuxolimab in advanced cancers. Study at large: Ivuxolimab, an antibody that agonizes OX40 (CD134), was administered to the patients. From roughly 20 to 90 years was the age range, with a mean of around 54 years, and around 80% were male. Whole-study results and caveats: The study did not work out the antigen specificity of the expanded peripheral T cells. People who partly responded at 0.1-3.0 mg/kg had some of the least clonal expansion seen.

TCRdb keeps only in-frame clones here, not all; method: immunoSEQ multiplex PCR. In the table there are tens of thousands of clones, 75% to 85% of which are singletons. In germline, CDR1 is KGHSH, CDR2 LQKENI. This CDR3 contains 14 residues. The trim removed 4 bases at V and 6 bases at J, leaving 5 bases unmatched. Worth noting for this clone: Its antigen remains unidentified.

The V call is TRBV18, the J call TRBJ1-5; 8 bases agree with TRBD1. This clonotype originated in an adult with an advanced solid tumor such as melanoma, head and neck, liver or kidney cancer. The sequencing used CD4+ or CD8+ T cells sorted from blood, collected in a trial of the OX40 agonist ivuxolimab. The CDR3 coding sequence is TGTGCCAGCTCACAAGGACAGGGATCTCAGCCCCAGCATTTT. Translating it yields CASSQGQGSQPQHF.